This T cell receptor beta chain was documented in a study of T cell clonotyping in hematopoietic cell transplantation. TCRdb keeps only in-frame clones here, not all; method: immunoSEQ multiplex PCR. The sample lists 8,000 or so clones, about 70% seen once, with around 23% in the top ten. The V segment lost 0 bases and the J segment 5 bases; nucleotides outside the gene matches: 7. The CDR3 contains 16 residues. CDR1 is SGHRS, CDR2 YFSETQ, per germline. A note on this clone: Its antigen is undetermined.

Study outcomes and limitations: Few recipient clonotypes overlapped donors; over 97% were de novo at given depth.

J is TRBJ2-2 and V is TRBV5-1; TRBD1 matches at 7 bases. This material consisted of peripheral blood mononuclear cells, taken 100 days after allogeneic stem cell transplant. This clonotype originated in a male patient aged 55-69 years who had an allogeneic stem cell transplant from an unrelated donor, so the T cells may come from the graft donor. Some clones in this sample may be carry-over from other donors' samples. The DNA for the CDR3 is TGCGCCAGCAGCTTGGGGTTGGGACAGATAACCGGGGAGCTGTTTTTT. Translated, it gives CASSLGLGQITGELFF.